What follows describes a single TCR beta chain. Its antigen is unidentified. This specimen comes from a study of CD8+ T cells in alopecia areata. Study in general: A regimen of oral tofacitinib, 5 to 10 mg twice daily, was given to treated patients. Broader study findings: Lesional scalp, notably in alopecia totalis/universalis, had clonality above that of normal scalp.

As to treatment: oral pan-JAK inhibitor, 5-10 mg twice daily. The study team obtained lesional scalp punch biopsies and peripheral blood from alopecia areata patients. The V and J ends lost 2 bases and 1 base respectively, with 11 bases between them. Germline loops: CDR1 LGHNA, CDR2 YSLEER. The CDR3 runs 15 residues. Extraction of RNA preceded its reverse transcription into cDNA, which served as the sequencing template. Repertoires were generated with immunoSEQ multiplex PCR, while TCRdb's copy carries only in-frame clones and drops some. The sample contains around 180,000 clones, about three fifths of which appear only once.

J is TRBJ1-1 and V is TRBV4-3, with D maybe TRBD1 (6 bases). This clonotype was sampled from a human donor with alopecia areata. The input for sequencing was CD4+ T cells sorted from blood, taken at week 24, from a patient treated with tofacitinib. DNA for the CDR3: TGCGCCAGCAGCCAAAGGGGGGTGAGGAACACTGAAGCTTTCTTT. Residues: CASSQRGVRNTEAFF.